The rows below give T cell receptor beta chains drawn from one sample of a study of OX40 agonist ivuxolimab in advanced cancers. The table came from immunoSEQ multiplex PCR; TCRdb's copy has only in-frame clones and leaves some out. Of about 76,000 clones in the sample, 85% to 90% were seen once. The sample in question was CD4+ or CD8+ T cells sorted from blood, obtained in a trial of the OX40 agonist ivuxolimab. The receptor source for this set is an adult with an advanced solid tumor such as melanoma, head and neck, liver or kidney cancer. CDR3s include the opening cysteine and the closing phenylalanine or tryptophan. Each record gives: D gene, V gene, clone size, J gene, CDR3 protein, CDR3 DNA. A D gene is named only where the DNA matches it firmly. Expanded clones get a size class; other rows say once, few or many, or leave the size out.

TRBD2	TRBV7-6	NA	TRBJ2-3	CASSAQSSGRRADTQYF	TGTGCCAGCAGCGCCCAGTCTAGCGGACGCAGGGCAGATACGCAGTATTTT
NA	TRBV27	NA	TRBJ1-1	CASSLRRGAPPVAFF	TGTGCCAGCAGTTTAAGAAGGGGGGCTCCCCCCGTGGCTTTCTTT
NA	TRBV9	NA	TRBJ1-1	CASSASGGHTEAFF	TGTGCCAGCAGCGCCTCCGGGGGGCACACTGAAGCTTTCTTT
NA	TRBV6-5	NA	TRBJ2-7	CASRASAGLFYEQYF	TGTGCCAGCAGGGCGTCGGCAGGGTTGTTCTACGAGCAGTACTTC
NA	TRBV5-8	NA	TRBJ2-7	CASSTSPGYEQYF	TGTGCCAGCAGCACTAGCCCAGGGTACGAGCAGTACTTC
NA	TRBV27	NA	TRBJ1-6	CASSFGQGNSPLHF	TGTGCCAGCAGTTTTGGGCAGGGAAATTCACCCCTCCACTTT
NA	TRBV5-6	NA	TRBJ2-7	CASSSGRSYEQYF	TGTGCCAGCAGCTCGGGACGGAGCTACGAGCAGTACTTC
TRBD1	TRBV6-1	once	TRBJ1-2	CASRQQGAYGYTF	TGTGCCAGCAGACAACAGGGGGCCTATGGCTACACCTTC
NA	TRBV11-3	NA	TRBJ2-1	CASSLKGREAGSSYNEQFF	TGTGCCAGCAGCTTAAAGGGCAGGGAGGCCGGTTCCTCCTACAATGAGCAGTTCTTC
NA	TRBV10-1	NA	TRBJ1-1	CASSDGGFTEAFF	TGCGCCAGCAGTGATGGGGGATTCACTGAAGCTTTCTTT
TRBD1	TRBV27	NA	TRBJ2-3	CASSLNDRGTGDTQYF	TGTGCCAGCAGTTTAAATGACAGGGGGACGGGAGATACGCAGTATTTT
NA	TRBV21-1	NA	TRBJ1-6	CASSGGEGPWNSPLHF	TGTGCCAGCAGCGGAGGAGAGGGACCCTGGAATTCACCCCTCCACTTT
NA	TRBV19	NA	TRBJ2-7	CASSIETQYEQYF	TGTGCCAGTAGTATCGAGACACAATACGAGCAGTACTTC
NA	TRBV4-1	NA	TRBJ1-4	CASSQVMGGDVKDEKLFF	TGCGCCAGCAGCCAAGTAATGGGGGGGGATGTTAAAGATGAAAAACTGTTTTTT
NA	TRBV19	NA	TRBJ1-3	CASTMEAGVGNTIYF	TGTGCCAGTACCATGGAGGCCGGGGTTGGAAACACCATATATTTT
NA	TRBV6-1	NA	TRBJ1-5	CASAEGQSGNWPQHF	TGTGCCAGCGCCGAAGGGCAGTCTGGGAATTGGCCCCAGCATTTT
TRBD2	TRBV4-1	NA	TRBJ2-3	CASSLQSGSNRADTQYF	TGCGCCAGCAGCCTACAAAGCGGGAGCAATCGGGCAGATACGCAGTATTTT
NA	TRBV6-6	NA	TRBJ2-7	CASSYATGAYEQYF	TGTGCCAGCAGTTACGCGACAGGTGCCTACGAGCAGTACTTC
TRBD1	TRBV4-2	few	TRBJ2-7	CASSQGGTGSYEQYF	TGTGCCAGCAGCCAAGGAGGGACAGGGAGTTACGAGCAGTACTTC
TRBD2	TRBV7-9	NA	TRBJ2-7	CASSPGLAGVEQYF	TGTGCCAGCAGCCCTGGACTAGCGGGAGTCGAGCAGTACTTC
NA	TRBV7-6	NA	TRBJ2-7	CASSLESGRTYEQYF	TGTGCCAGCAGCTTAGAATCGGGACGCACCTACGAGCAGTACTTC
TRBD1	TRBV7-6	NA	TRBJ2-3	CASSQDRVSTDTQYF	TGTGCCAGCAGCCAGGACAGGGTGAGCACAGATACGCAGTATTTT
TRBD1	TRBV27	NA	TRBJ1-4	CASSPLDRVFEKLFF	TGTGCCAGCAGCCCCCTGGACAGGGTTTTTGAAAAACTGTTTTTT
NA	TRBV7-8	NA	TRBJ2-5	CASSLNGALQETQYF	TGTGCCAGCAGCTTAAACGGGGCTCTCCAAGAGACCCAGTACTTC
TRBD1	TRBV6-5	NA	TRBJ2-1	CASKPLDRAADEQFF	TGTGCCAGCAAGCCTTTGGACAGGGCGGCGGATGAGCAGTTCTTC
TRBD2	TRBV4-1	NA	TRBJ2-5	CASSQGRTSGKFRETQYF	TGCGCCAGCAGCCAAGGGAGGACTAGCGGGAAATTCCGAGAGACCCAGTACTTC
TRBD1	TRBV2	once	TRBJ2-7	CASSGDRDYEQYF	TGTGCCAGCAGTGGGGACAGGGACTACGAGCAGTACTTC
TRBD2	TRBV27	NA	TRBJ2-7	CASCRLAGGGEQYF	TGTGCCAGCTGTCGACTAGCGGGAGGTGGCGAGCAGTACTTC
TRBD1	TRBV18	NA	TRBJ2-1	CASSRGTGGSYNEQFF	TGTGCCAGCTCACGCGGGACAGGGGGCTCCTACAATGAGCAGTTCTTC
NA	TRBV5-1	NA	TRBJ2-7	CASSSTSGRDEQYF	TGCGCCAGCAGCTCCACCAGCGGCCGGGACGAGCAGTACTTC
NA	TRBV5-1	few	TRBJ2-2	CASSLQAGVVGELFF	TGCGCCAGCAGCTTGCAAGCAGGGGTGGTCGGGGAGCTGTTTTTT
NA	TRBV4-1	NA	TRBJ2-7	CASIQGYEQYF	TGCGCCAGCATCCAGGGCTACGAGCAGTACTTC